These 24 T cell receptor beta chains were sequenced from one sample in a study of early T cells in non-severe SARS-CoV-2 infection. TCRdb re-analysed the 5' RACE reads in MiXCR, keeping a single row per CDR3 protein. Of roughly 100,000 distinct CDR3 sequences listed, approximately 13% are singletons. Sequencing was done on a sample of whole blood. These receptors were collected from an adult who was a healthcare worker with PCR-confirmed SARS-CoV-2 infection or an uninfected control (not recorded which).

Only a few counts were recorded for this clonotype. This chain joins TRBV9 and TRBJ1-1; TRBD1 matches 8 bases. This CDR3 has 15 residues. V gave up 3 bases and J gave up 9 bases; unmatched junction bases: 13. In germline, CDR1 is SGDLS, CDR2 YYNGEE. CDR3 sequence: CASSEQGQAGGKAFF. CDR3 bases: TGTGCCAGCAGCGAGCAGGGACAGGCCGGAGGTAAAGCTTTCTTT. The full variable domain, in which reference TRBV9 and TRBJ1-1 provide the parts outside the CDR3, is DSGVTQTPKHLITATGQRVTLRCSPRSGDLSVYWYQQSLDQGLQFLIQYYNGEERAKGNILERFSAQQFPDLHSELNLSSLELGDSALYFCASSEQGQAGGKAFFGQGTRLTVV.

The table lists this clonotype with many counts. The rearrangement joins TRBV11-2 to TRBJ2-1; 7 bases are shared with TRBD1. Trimming took 5 bases from V and 9 from J; bases not matched to a gene: 7. The CDR3 contains 13 residues. Germline CDR1 SGHAT, CDR2 FQNNGV. The chain's CDR3 is CASSLTGVGEQFF. The DNA for the CDR3 is TGTGCCAGCAGCCTTACAGGGGTGGGTGAGCAGTTCTTC.

For the CDR3, the DNA is TGTGCCAGCAGCCGCGCCGGGACACCCCAAGAGACCCAGTACTTC. It encodes CASSRAGTPQETQYF. The gene calls are TRBV14 and TRBJ2-5; perhaps TRBD1 as D (6 bases). The CDR3 has 15 residues. V shed 4 bases and J shed 1 base, with 13 bases lying between them. CDR1 and CDR2 (germline): SGHDN, FVKESK.

This clonotype was seen ten or more times. The gene calls are TRBV20-1 and TRBJ1-2; D not certain. The V end lost 6 bases, the J end lost 4 bases, and 9 bases lay between the germline ends. Germline V gene sequence: CDR1 DFQATT, CDR2 SNEGSKA (reference sequence). CDR3 length equals 11 residues. In DNA, the CDR3 is TGCAGTGCCGACGGCTTCTATGGCTACACCTTC. This sequence encodes CSADGFYGYTF.

This clonotype has only a few counts. This chain links TRBV29-1 with TRBJ2-4, with 8 bases aligning to TRBD1. This CDR3 region has 13 residues. The ends lost 7 bases at V and 6 bases at J; junction bases unmatched: 8. The germline gives CDR1 SQVTM, CDR2 ANQGSEA. DNA of the CDR3: TGCAGCGCTAAACAGGGGGTGGGAAACATTCAGTACTTC. Amino acid sequence: CSAKQGVGNIQYF.

This clonotype was counted ten times or more. The CDR3 nucleotides read TGTGCCAGCAGACTAACAGGGTTGGTCTACAATGAGCAGTTCTTC. Translated, it gives CASRLTGLVYNEQFF. This rearrangement joins TRBV6-5 to TRBJ2-1, with a tentative D call TRBD1 (6 bases). Germline V gene sequence: CDR1 MNHEY, CDR2 SVGAGI. CDR3 length equals 15 residues. Between the trimmed V and J ends, which lost 6 bases and 3 bases, there was a span of 15 bases.

In its sample, this clonotype was seen many times. This chain joins TRBV6-2 or TRBV6-3 and TRBJ2-2, with D unclear. The CDR3 runs 13 residues. Trimming took 6 bases from V and 6 from J, leaving 11 bases between them. The germline V gene encodes CDR1 MNHEY and CDR2 SVGEGT. The DNA of the CDR3 is TGTGCCAGCAGCCCCGTTTTGTCCGGGGAGCTGTTTTTT. It codes for CASSPVLSGELFF.

The chain recombines TRBV12-3 or TRBV12-4 with TRBJ2-7; no clear D. There are 13 residues in the CDR3. Trimming left V 6 bases short and J 6 bases short, with 15 bases between. CDR3 sequence (DNA): TGTGCCAGCAGCTCCCACCGACACCTCGAGCAGTACTTC. Its translation is CASSSHRHLEQYF.

This chain connects TRBV27 to TRBJ2-7; D might be TRBD2 (6 bases). Deletions cut 4 bases from V and 3 bases from J, with 10 bases between. The germline V gene encodes CDR1 MNHEY and CDR2 SMNVEV (reference sequence). The CDR3 length is 13 residues. The CDR3 coding sequence is TGTGCCAGCAGTTCGCCGCGGGGCTACGAGCAGTACTTC. This gives the protein CASSSPRGYEQYF.

The table lists this clonotype with a few counts. This chain uses TRBV7-2 with TRBJ1-1; no firm D call. The CDR3 has 13 residues. Germline-derived CDR1 and CDR2 are SGHTA and FQGNSA. V was shortened by 5 bases and J by 9 bases, with 16 bases between the two germline ends. The CDR3 region has the DNA TGTGCCAGCAGCCCCCCGGGCTCACCCAAAGCTTTCTTT. Protein sequence: CASSPPGSPKAFF.

This clonotype showed up many times. The chain recombines TRBV2 with TRBJ1-1; D gene uncertain. The CDR3 is 14 amino acids. Trimming removed 4 bases at V and 3 bases at J, with 12 bases between. Germline values: CDR1 SNHLY, CDR2 FYNNEI. The CDR3 DNA reads TGTGCCAGCAGTGGTGACATCGTCTACACTGAAGCTTTCTTT. This gives the protein CASSGDIVYTEAFF. The complete variable domain, with remaining parts taken from reference TRBV2 and TRBJ1-1, reads EPEVTQTPSHQVTQMGQEVILRCVPISNHLYFYWYRQILGQKVEFLVSFYNNEISEKSEIFDDQFSVERPDGSNFTLKIRSTKLEDSAMYFCASSGDIVYTEAFFGQGTRLTVV.

This chain joins TRBV24-1 and TRBJ2-1, with a tentative D call TRBD2 (6 bases). V was pared by 0 bases and J by 2 bases, with 10 bases between. CDR3 length equals 16 residues. Germline CDR1 is KGHDR and CDR2 is SFDVKD. Here the CDR3 reads CATSDLVGGTYNEQFF. The DNA of the CDR3 is TGTGCCACCAGTGATTTGGTTGGGGGGACCTACAATGAGCAGTTCTTC.

This clonotype occurred many times. The chain joins TRBV24-1 to TRBJ2-3; 8 bases align to TRBD1. The CDR3 is 15 amino acids. Germline V gene lookup returns CDR1 KGHDR and CDR2 SFDVKD. V was clipped by 3 bases and J by 2 bases; unmatched bases: 3. The CDR3 nucleotides are TGTGCCACCAGTGATCCGACAGGGGCCACAGATACGCAGTATTTT. As protein: CATSDPTGATDTQYF.

The sample holds a few counts of this clonotype. J is TRBJ1-2 and V is TRBV21-1. TRBV21-1 is deemed a pseudogene. CDR3 size: 15 residues. This chain's CDR3 is CASSKSGCGAYGYTF. The CDR3 coding sequence is TGTGCCAGCAGCAAATCGGGGTGTGGTGCCTATGGCTACACCTTC.

This clonotype was counted many times. The V and J genes are TRBV19 and TRBJ2-3; D gene unclear. This CDR3 is built from 13 residues. V gave up 6 bases and J gave up 2 bases, with 9 bases separating them. Germline V lookup: CDR1 LNHDA, CDR2 SQIVND (reference sequence). The CDR3 nucleotides are TGTGCCAGTAGGCGGCTTCTCACAGATACGCAGTATTTT. It specifies CASRRLLTDTQYF. Complete variable domain (other parts from reference TRBV19 and TRBJ2-3): DGGITQSPKYLFRKEGQNVTLSCEQNLNHDAMYWYRQDPGQGLRLIYYSQIVNDFQKGDIAEGYSVSREKKESFPLTVTSAQKNPTAFYLCASRRLLTDTQYFGPGTRLTVL.

This clonotype was seen ten or more times. V and J are TRBV15 and TRBJ1-5; D uncertain. This CDR3 has 16 residues. Germline-derived CDR1 and CDR2 are LNHNV and YYDKDF (reference sequence). V lost 1 base and J 1 base, leaving 11 bases between the germline ends. Here the CDR3 reads CATSRAHLGSNQPQHF. As DNA, the CDR3 is TGTGCCACCAGCAGAGCCCACCTGGGAAGCAATCAGCCCCAGCATTTT.

Concerning this clonotype itself: One base away lies a much larger clone, so this may be a sequencing read error. The chain combines TRBV6-5 with TRBJ1-2; 7 nucleotides align to TRBD1. Germline-derived CDR1 and CDR2 are MNHEY and SVGAGI. The CDR3 totals 17 residues. The CDR3 sequence is CASSHTLEGGLQGGFTF. Here the CDR3 DNA reads TGTGCCAGCAGCCATACGCTAGAAGGTGGACTGCAGGGGGGCTTCACCTTC.

This clonotype was found many times. The chain couples TRBV29-1 to TRBJ1-3; D may be TRBD1 (5 bases). CDR1 is SQVTM, CDR2 ANQGSEA, per germline. CDR3 length: 13 amino acids. The V end was cut by 2 bases, the J end by 0 bases, with 5 bases between. Written as DNA, the CDR3 is TGCAGCGTTGAAACAGGCTCTGGAAACACCATATATTTT. It translates to CSVETGSGNTIYF.

Note on this clonotype: A much larger clone lies one base from this, so it may be a read error. The chain combines TRBV2 with TRBJ2-2; 11 nucleotides agree with TRBD1. Germline V gives CDR1 SNHLY, CDR2 FYNNEI. The J segment lost 4 bases and the V segment lost 6 bases, leaving 4 bases of the junction unmatched. CDR3 length equals 15 residues. This CDR3 reads CASRDRGHSTGELFF. CDR3 DNA sequence: TGTGCCAGCAGGGACAGGGGGCATAGCACCGGGGAGCTGTTTTTT.

This clonotype was found many times. This sequence joins TRBV11-2 and TRBJ1-3; D perhaps matches TRBD1 (6 bases). CDR1 is SGHAT, CDR2 FQNNGV, per germline. The length of the CDR3 is 14 residues. V lost 8 bases, J lost 2 bases, and 13 bases lay in between. CDR3 nucleotide sequence: TGTGCCAGCTTGGACAGTCGGGCTGGAAACACCATATATTTT. It translates to CASLDSRAGNTIYF.

This clonotype was counted once. The V gene is TRBV10-2, the J gene TRBJ2-2, with 11 bases identical to TRBD2. The CDR3 is made up of 19 amino acids. The J segment lost 0 bases and the V segment lost 0 bases, leaving 6 bases of the junction unmatched. Germline V gene data show CDR1 as WSHSY and CDR2 as SAAADI. The CDR3 region is CASSESLAGGITNTGELFF. CDR3 DNA: TGCGCCAGCAGTGAGTCGCTAGCGGGGGGAATAACGAACACCGGGGAGCTGTTTTTT.

This clonotype was observed at least ten times. The chain carries TRBV28 and TRBJ2-7; either TRBD1 or TRBD2 may supply D (6 bases each). CDR1 and CDR2 (germline): MDHEN, SYDVKM. The V and J ends lost 7 bases and 5 bases respectively, with 15 bases between them. The CDR3 is 13 amino acids. The CDR3 region has the DNA TGTGCCAGCAATTGGGGGGCGAGGGACGAGCAGTACTTC. Translated, it gives CASNWGARDEQYF.

This clonotype has ten or more counts. The V and J genes are TRBV18 and TRBJ1-3; no reliable D call. The V gene's germline CDR1 is KGHSH and CDR2 LQKENI. V shed 0 bases and J shed 0 bases, with 6 bases lying between them. CDR3 length: 15 amino acids. The CDR3 reads CASSPPWDSGNTIYF. The CDR3 nucleotides read TGTGCCAGCTCACCACCGTGGGACTCTGGAAACACCATATATTTT.

This clonotype was seen many times. The chain employs TRBV28 and TRBJ2-7; 10 bases match TRBD1. CDR3 length: 15 residues. V was clipped by 5 bases and J by 6 bases; unmatched bases: 10. In germline, CDR1 is MDHEN, CDR2 SYDVKM. CDR3 DNA sequence: TGTGCCAGCAGTATGACCGGGACAGGGGAGGCCGAGCAGTACTTC. Translating it yields CASSMTGTGEAEQYF.